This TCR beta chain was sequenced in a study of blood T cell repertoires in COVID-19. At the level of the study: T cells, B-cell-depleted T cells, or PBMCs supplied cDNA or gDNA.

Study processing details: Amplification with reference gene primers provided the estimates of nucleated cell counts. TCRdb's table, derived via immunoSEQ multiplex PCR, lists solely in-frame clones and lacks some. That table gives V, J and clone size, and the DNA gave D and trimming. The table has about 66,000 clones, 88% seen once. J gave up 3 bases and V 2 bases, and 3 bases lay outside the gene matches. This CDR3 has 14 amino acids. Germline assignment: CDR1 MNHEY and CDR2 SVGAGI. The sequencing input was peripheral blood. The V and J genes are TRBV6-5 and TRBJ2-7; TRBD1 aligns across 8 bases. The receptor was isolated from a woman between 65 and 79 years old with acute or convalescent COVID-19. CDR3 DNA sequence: TGTGCCAGCAGTTACAACAGGGGGTACTACGAGCAGTACTTC. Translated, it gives CASSYNRGYYEQYF.